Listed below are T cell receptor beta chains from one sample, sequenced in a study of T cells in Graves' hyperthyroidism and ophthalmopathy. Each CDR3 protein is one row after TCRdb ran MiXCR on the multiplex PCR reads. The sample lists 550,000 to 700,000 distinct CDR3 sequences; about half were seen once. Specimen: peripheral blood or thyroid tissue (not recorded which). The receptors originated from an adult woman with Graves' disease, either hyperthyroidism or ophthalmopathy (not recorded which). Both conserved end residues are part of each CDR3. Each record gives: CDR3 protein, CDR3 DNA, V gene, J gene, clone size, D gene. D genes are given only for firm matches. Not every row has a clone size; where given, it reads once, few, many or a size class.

CSARGTAGDYYEQYF	TGCAGTGCTAGGGGGACAGCGGGGGACTACTACGAGCAGTACTTC	TRBV20-1	TRBJ2-7	many	NA
CASSFYICSAREAGDQPQHF	NA	TRBV7-8	TRBJ1-5	NA	NA
CAISVSGFGEDEAFF	TGTGCCATCAGTGTCTCAGGGTTTGGTGAGGATGAAGCTTTCTTT	TRBV10-3	TRBJ1-1	NA	NA
CSARDLGTSNTGELFF	TGCAGTGCTAGAGATCTGGGGACTTCGAACACCGGGGAGCTGTTTTTT	TRBV20-1	TRBJ2-2	many	NA
CASGLFPMNTEAFF	TGTGCTAGTGGTTTGTTCCCCATGAACACTGAAGCTTTCTTT	TRBV12-5	TRBJ1-1	NA	NA
CASREQVSARDTIYF	TGTGCCAGCAGGGAACAGGTCTCGGCGCGAGACACCATATATTTT	TRBV7-9	TRBJ1-3	once	NA
CASSWHPAGGPAGANVLTF	TGTGCCAGCAGCTGGCACCCAGCGGGAGGGCCTGCTGGGGCCAACGTCCTGACTTTC	TRBV11-2	TRBJ2-6	many	TRBD2
CSSGLMNTEAFF	TGCAGTTCGGGACTCATGAACACTGAAGCTTTCTTT	TRBV20-1	TRBJ1-1	NA	NA
CSSLGGRAPGELFF	TGCAGCAGCCTCGGCGGGAGGGCCCCCGGGGAGCTGTTTTTT	TRBV29-1	TRBJ2-2	NA	TRBD2
CASSLDRGGGYTF	TGTGCCAGCAGCTTGGATCGGGGCGGCGGCTACACCTTC	TRBV7-2	TRBJ1-2	NA	NA
CASSHLRSAIEAFF	TGTGCCAGCAGCCACTTGAGGAGTGCGATTGAAGCTTTCTTT	TRBV3-1	TRBJ1-1	NA	NA
CASRGGGPGTQYF	TGTGCCAGCAGGGGTGGCGGTCCCGGGACCCAGTACTTC	TRBV25-1	TRBJ2-5	NA	NA
CSARVRSGANVLTF	TGCAGTGCTAGAGTAAGGTCTGGGGCCAACGTCCTGACTTTC	TRBV20-1	TRBJ2-6	many	NA
CASNERGKQETQYF	TGTGCCAGTAATGAGCGGGGGAAGCAAGAGACCCAGTACTTC	TRBV19	TRBJ2-5	NA	TRBD2
CAISAGATSELAFF	TGTGCCATCAGTGCAGGGGCCACCTCAGAGCTGGCTTTCTTT	TRBV10-3	TRBJ1-1	NA	NA
CASSEAFNTEAFF	TGCGCCAGCAGTGAGGCGTTTAACACTGAAGCTTTCTTT	TRBV10-1	TRBJ1-1	many	NA
CATSRDRFNTEAFF	TGTGCCACCAGCAGAGACAGATTTAACACTGAAGCTTTCTTT	TRBV15	TRBJ1-1	NA	NA
CASSEERDTEAFF	TGTGCCAGCAGTGAAGAACGAGACACTGAAGCTTTCTTT	TRBV2	TRBJ1-1	many	NA
CAIKSGYGSYEQYF	TGTGCCATCAAGTCGGGATATGGATCCTACGAGCAGTACTTC	TRBV10-3	TRBJ2-7	NA	NA
CASSPGQGGHEQYF	TGTGCCAGCAGCCCGGGACAGGGAGGACACGAGCAGTACTTC	TRBV12-3/TRBV12-4	TRBJ2-7	many	TRBD1
CSARGGARDSQPQHF	TGCAGTGCTCGAGGGGGCGCCAGGGACTCCCAGCCCCAGCATTTT	TRBV20-1	TRBJ1-5	NA	TRBD1
CAIRSGGRETQYF	TGTGCCATCAGGTCAGGGGGCCGGGAGACCCAGTACTTC	TRBV10-3	TRBJ2-5	NA	TRBD1
CASSQAPMSTGELFF	TGTGCCAGCAGCCAAGCCCCCATGAGCACCGGGGAGCTGTTTTTT	TRBV4-2	TRBJ2-2	NA	NA
CASSYAQGVSYEQYF	TGTGCCAGCAGCTACGCACAGGGGGTTTCTTACGAGCAGTACTTC	TRBV11-2	TRBJ2-7	many	TRBD1
CAISDRTVGTGGQPQHF	TGTGCCATCAGTGATAGGACAGTCGGGACAGGCGGTCAGCCCCAGCATTTT	TRBV10-3	TRBJ1-5	NA	TRBD1
CASSLRPQGDEQYF	TGTGCCAGCAGCTTAAGACCCCAGGGCGACGAGCAGTACTTC	TRBV11-2	TRBJ2-7	NA	NA
CASSLGQLNDGYTF	TGTGCCAGCAGCTTAGGTCAGCTCAATGATGGCTACACCTTC	TRBV7-8	TRBJ1-2	NA	NA
CASSQEGLSKPEAFF	TGCGCCAGCAGCCAAGAAGGGTTATCAAAGCCTGAAGCTTTCTTT	TRBV4-1	TRBJ1-1	many	NA
CASSPRVAFF	TGTGCCAGCAGCCCCCGGGTAGCTTTCTTT	TRBV11-2	TRBJ1-1	NA	NA
CAISTGGSVLEAFF	TGTGCCATCAGTACAGGGGGCTCCGTCCTTGAAGCTTTCTTT	TRBV10-3	TRBJ1-1	NA	TRBD1
CSLARSTEAFF	TGCAGCTTAGCCCGCTCGACTGAAGCTTTCTTT	TRBV29-1	TRBJ1-1	NA	NA
CATSQGATETQYF	TGTGCCACCAGTCAGGGGGCAACAGAGACCCAGTACTTC	TRBV24-1	TRBJ2-5	NA	TRBD1
CAISERGAGDSREQYF	TGTGCCATCAGTGAAAGAGGAGCGGGAGACTCGCGCGAGCAGTACTTC	TRBV10-3	TRBJ2-7	many	TRBD2
CASSLVLNGPVFF	TGTGCCAGCAGCTTAGTATTGAATGGGCCAGTCTTTTTT	TRBV7-8	TRBJ1-3	NA	NA
CASSPGGATEAFF	TGCGCCAGCAGCCCGGGCGGGGCCACTGAAGCTTTCTTT	TRBV5-1	TRBJ1-1	NA	NA
CSVEAGTGAGEQYF	TGCAGCGTTGAAGCCGGGACAGGGGCAGGAGAGCAGTACTTC	TRBV29-1	TRBJ2-7	NA	TRBD1
CASSPGTAWGYGYTF	TGTGCCAGTAGTCCTGGGACAGCTTGGGGCTATGGCTACACCTTC	TRBV19	TRBJ1-2	NA	TRBD1
CASKGSQPQHF	TGTGCCAGCAAGGGCAGTCAGCCCCAGCATTTT	TRBV2	TRBJ1-5	NA	NA
CSARYGQGPQETQYF	TGCAGTGCTAGGTATGGGCAGGGACCTCAAGAGACCCAGTACTTC	TRBV20-1	TRBJ2-5	NA	NA
CASRTGGVAYGYTF	TGTGCCAGCAGGACAGGGGGAGTGGCCTATGGCTACACCTTC	TRBV6-1	TRBJ1-2	few	TRBD1
CASSLAPGTLSSYEQYF	TGTGCCAGCAGCCTAGCCCCCGGGACACTTAGCTCCTACGAGCAGTACTTC	TRBV7-2	TRBJ2-7	NA	NA
CASSSTSGGSYEQYF	TGTGCCAGCAGTTCCACTAGCGGGGGATCCTACGAGCAGTACTTC	TRBV12-3/TRBV12-4	TRBJ2-7	few	TRBD2
CASRKTDSYEQYF	TGCGCCAGCAGAAAGACAGATTCCTACGAGCAGTACTTC	TRBV5-1	TRBJ2-7	many	NA
CSARVAEAFF	TGCAGTGCTAGAGTGGCAGAAGCTTTCTTT	TRBV20-1	TRBJ1-1	NA	NA
CASSLRPGWGIAETEAFF	TGTGCCAGCAGCTTAAGGCCGGGATGGGGTATAGCTGAGACTGAAGCTTTCTTT	TRBV7-2	TRBJ1-1	many	NA
CASSSRRGQGGSNTEAFF	TGTGCCAGCAGCTCCCGGAGGGGACAGGGAGGTTCGAACACTGAAGCTTTCTTT	TRBV7-9	TRBJ1-1	NA	TRBD1
CASSQDRPNEKLFF	TGTGCCAGCAGTCAGGACAGACCTAATGAAAAACTGTTTTTT	TRBV2	TRBJ1-4	NA	NA